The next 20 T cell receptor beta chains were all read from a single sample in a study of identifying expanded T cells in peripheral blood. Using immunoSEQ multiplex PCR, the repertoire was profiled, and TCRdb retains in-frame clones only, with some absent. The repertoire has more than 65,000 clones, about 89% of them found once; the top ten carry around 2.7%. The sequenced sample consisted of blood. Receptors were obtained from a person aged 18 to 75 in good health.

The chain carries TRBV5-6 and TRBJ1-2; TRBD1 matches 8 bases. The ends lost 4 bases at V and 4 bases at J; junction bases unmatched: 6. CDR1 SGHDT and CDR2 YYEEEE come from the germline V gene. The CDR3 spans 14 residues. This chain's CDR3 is CASSQDRGIYGYTF. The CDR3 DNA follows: TGTGCCAGCAGCCAAGACAGGGGTATCTATGGCTACACCTTC.

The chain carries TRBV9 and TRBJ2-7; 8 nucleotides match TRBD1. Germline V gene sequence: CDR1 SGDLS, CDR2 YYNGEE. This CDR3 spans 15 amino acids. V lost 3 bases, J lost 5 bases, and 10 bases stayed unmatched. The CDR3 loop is CASSETPGTGHEQYF. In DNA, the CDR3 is TGTGCCAGCAGCGAGACCCCCGGGACAGGCCACGAGCAGTACTTC.

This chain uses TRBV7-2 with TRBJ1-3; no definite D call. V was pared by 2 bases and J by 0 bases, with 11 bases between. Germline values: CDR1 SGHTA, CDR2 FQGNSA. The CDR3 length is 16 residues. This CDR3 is CASSLLPIVSGNTIYF. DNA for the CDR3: TGTGCCAGCAGCTTACTTCCGATCGTCTCTGGAAACACCATATATTTT.

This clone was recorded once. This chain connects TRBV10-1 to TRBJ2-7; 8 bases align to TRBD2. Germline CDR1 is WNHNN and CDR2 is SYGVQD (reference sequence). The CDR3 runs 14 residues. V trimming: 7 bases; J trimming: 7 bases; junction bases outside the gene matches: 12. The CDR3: CASTALRERGEQYF. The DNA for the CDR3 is TGCGCCAGCACTGCTCTGCGGGAGCGGGGGGAGCAGTACTTC.

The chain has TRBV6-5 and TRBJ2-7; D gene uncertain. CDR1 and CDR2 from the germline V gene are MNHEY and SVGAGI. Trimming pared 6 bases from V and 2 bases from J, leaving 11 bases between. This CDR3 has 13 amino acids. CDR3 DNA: TGTGCCAGCAGCCCGCGACTTCCCTACGAGCAGTACTTC. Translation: CASSPRLPYEQYF.

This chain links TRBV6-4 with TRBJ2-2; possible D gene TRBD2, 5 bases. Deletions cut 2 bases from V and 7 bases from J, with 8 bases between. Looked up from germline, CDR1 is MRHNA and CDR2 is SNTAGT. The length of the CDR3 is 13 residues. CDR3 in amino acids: CASSDGTSGELFF. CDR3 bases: TGTGCCAGCAGTGACGGTACTAGCGGGGAGCTGTTTTTT.

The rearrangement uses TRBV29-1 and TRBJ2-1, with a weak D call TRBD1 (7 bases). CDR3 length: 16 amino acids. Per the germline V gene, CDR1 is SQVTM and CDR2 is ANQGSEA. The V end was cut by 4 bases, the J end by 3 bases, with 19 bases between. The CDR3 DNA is TGCAGCGTTGTTGGGGGGCTTGGGGACAGCTACAATGAGCAGTTCTTC. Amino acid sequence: CSVVGGLGDSYNEQFF.

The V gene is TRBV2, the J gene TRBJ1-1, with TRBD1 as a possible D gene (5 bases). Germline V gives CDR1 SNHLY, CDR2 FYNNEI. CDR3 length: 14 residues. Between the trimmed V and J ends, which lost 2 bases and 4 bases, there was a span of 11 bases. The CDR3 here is CASSEWVRGTEAFF. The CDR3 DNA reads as TGTGCCAGCAGTGAATGGGTTAGGGGCACTGAAGCTTTCTTT.

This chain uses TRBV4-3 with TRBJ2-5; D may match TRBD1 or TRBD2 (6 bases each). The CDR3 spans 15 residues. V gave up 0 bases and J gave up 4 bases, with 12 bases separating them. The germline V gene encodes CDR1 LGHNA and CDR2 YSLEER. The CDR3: CASSQDWGAGETQYF. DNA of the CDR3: TGCGCCAGCAGCCAAGATTGGGGGGCGGGAGAGACCCAGTACTTC.

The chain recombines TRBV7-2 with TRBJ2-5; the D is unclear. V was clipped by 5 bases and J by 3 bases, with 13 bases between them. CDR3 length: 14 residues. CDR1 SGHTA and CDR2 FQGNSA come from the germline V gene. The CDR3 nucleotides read TGTGCCAGCAGCACAGATTATGGGGAAGAGACCCAGTACTTC. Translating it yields CASSTDYGEETQYF.

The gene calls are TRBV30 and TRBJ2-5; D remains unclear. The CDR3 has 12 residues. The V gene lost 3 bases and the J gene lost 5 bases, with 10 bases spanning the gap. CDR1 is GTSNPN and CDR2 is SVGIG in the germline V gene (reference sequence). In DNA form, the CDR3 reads TGTGCCTGGAGGCCCCGGCGGGAGACCCAGTACTTC. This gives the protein CAWRPRRETQYF.

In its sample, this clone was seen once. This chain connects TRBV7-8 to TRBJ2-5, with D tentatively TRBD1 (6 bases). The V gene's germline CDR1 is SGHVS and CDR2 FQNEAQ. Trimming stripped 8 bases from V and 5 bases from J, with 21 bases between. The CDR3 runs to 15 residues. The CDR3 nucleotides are TGTGCCAGCTGCTCAGGGGTCCTAGGAAGGGAGACCCAGTACTTC. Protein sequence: CASCSGVLGRETQYF.

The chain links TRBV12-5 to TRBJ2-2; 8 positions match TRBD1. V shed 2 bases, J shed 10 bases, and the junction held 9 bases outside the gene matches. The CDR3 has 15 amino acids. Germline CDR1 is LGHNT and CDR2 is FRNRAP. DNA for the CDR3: TGTGCTAGTGGTTTGACCCGGACAGGGCGTGAGGAGCTGTTTTTT. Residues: CASGLTRTGREELFF. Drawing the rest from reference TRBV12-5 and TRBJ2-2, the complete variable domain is DARVTQTPRHKVTEMGQEVTMRCQPILGHNTVFWYRQTMMQGLELLAYFRNRAPLDDSGMPKDRFSAEMPDATLATLKIQPSEPRDSAVYFCASGLTRTGREELFFGEGSRLTVL.

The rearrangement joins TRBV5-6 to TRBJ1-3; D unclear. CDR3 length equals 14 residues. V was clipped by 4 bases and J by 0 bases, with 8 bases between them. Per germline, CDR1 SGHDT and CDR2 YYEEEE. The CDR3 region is CASSLFGSGNTIYF. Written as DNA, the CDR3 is TGTGCCAGCAGCCTCTTTGGCTCTGGAAACACCATATATTTT.

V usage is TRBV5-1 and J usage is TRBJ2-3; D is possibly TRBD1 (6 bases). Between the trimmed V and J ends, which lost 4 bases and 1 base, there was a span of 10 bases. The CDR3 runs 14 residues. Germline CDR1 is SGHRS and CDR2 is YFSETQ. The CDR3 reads CASSPRQGTDTQYF. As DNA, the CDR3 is TGCGCCAGCAGCCCTAGACAGGGCACAGATACGCAGTATTTT.

The CDR3 is CASSLVSSTETQYF. CDR3 DNA: TGCGCCAGCAGCTTGGTCTCCAGCACGGAGACCCAGTACTTC. The V and J genes are TRBV5-1 and TRBJ2-5; D remains ambiguous. CDR3 length: 14 residues. The germline V gene has CDR1 SGHRS and CDR2 YFSETQ. V was shortened by 0 bases and J by 5 bases, with 11 bases between the two germline ends.

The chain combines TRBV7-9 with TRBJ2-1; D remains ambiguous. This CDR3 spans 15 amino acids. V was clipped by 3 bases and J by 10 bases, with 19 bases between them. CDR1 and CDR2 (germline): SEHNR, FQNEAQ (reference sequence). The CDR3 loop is CASSFDEIGLREQFF. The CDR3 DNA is TGTGCCAGCAGCTTTGACGAAATTGGGTTAAGGGAGCAGTTCTTC.

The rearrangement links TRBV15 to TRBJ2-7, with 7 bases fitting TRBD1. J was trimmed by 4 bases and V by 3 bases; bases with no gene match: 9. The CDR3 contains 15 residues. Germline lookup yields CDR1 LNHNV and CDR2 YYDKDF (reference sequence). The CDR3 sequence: CATSRDPGQFYEQYF. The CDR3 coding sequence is TGTGCCACCAGCAGGGATCCGGGACAGTTTTACGAGCAGTACTTC.

CDR3 in amino acids: CASSPPDPYEQYF. The CDR3 DNA reads as TGTGCCAGCTCACCACCGGATCCCTACGAGCAGTACTTC. This chain links TRBV18 with TRBJ2-7; D unclear. V was shortened by 0 bases and J by 2 bases, with 5 bases between the two germline ends. Germline V gene sequence: CDR1 KGHSH, CDR2 LQKENI. The CDR3 runs 13 residues.

The CDR3 DNA follows: TGTGCCAGCAACGACAGGGTCGGTTCACCCCTCCACTTT. The encoded protein is CASNDRVGSPLHF. The chain recombines TRBV6-5 with TRBJ1-6; 7 bases agree with TRBD1. Germline V gene sequence: CDR1 MNHEY, CDR2 SVGAGI. The trim removed 7 bases at V and 9 bases at J, leaving 6 bases unmatched. This CDR3 region has 13 residues.